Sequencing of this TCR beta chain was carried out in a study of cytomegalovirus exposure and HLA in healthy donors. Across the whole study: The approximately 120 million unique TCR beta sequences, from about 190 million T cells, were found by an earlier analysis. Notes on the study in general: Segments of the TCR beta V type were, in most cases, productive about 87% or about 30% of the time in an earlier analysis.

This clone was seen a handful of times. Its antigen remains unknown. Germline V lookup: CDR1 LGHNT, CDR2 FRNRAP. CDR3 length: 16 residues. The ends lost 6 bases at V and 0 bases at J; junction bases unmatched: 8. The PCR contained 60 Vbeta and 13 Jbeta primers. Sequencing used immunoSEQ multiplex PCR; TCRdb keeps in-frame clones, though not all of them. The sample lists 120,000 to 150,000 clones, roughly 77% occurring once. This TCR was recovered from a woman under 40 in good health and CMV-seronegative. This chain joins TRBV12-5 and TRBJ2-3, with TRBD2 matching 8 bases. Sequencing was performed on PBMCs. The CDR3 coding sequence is TGTGCTAGTGGGCGGGGGGCCGAGTCGAGCACAGATACGCAGTATTTT. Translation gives CASGRGAESSTDTQYF.